Only one count was recorded for the clone carrying this T cell receptor beta chain. In the same sample, other DNA sequences code for this CDR3. These data come from a study of blood T cell repertoires in COVID-19. Overall study: The United States, Italy and Spain supplied acute and convalescent COVID-19 samples. Sample material is recorded as cDNA or gDNA derived from T cells, B-cell-depleted T cells, or PBMCs.

The CDR3 totals 14 residues. Germline V gene lookup returns CDR1 SEHNR and CDR2 FQNEAQ (reference sequence). V shed 3 bases, J shed 3 bases, and the junction held 1 base outside the gene matches. In the authors' workflow: Amplification of reference gene primers was used by the study to estimate nucleated cell counts. Profiling relied on immunoSEQ multiplex PCR, and the TCRdb table lists in-frame clones only, not all of them. D and trimming were read from the DNA, whereas the V and J calls and clone size are those reported in that table. The sample holds approximately 360,000 clones; around 91% are singletons and the top ten take 6.5% to 8%.

Sample: peripheral blood. The source is a man between 18 and 35 years old with active or convalescent COVID-19. This rearrangement joins TRBV7-9 to TRBJ2-3, with TRBD1 identical over 9 bases. This CDR3 reads CASSLGQGTDTQYF. The CDR3 DNA reads as TGTGCCAGCAGCTTGGGACAGGGAACAGATACGCAGTATTTT.